Shown below are 19 T cell receptor beta chains from a single sample sequenced in a study of naive and memory T cell subsets. The SP2 primer and nested alpha and beta constant region primers amplified ligated cDNA in four rounds. TCRdb passed the 5' RACE reads through MiXCR, listing each CDR3 protein once. The sample lists approximately 52,000 distinct CDR3 sequences, about 4.8% occurring once. A UMI-containing oligonucleotide was joined by 3' ligation to the TCR cDNA template. These receptors were collected from a female donor in good health.

This clonotype was seen ten or more times. The CDR3 nucleotides read TGTGCCAGCAGTTGGGACTTACCCAACACCGGGGAGCTGTTTTTT. The encoded protein is CASSWDLPNTGELFF. This chain connects TRBV6-5 to TRBJ2-2, with D tentatively TRBD2 (6 bases). Germline V gene data show CDR1 as MNHEY and CDR2 as SVGAGI. This CDR3 is built from 15 residues. V lost 4 bases and J lost 2, with 11 bases in between.

This clonotype was observed a handful of times. The rearrangement links TRBV6-2 or TRBV6-3 to TRBJ2-5, with TRBD1 matching over 7 bases. Germline loops: CDR1 MNHEY, CDR2 SVGEGT. V was pared by 6 bases and J by 5 bases, with 3 bases of the junction left unmatched. The CDR3 contains 12 residues. The CDR3 region is CASSNRGETQYF. The CDR3 region has the DNA TGTGCCAGCAGCAACAGGGGCGAGACCCAGTACTTC.

This clonotype was seen ten or more times. The rearrangement joins TRBV20-1 to TRBJ1-5; 9 bases are a match to TRBD1. The germline gives CDR1 DFQATT, CDR2 SNEGSKA (reference sequence). The CDR3 is 14 residues long. Germline trimming cut 6 bases from V and 5 bases from J; bases unmatched to any gene: 8. CDR3 region: CSALGQGWDQPQHF. The CDR3 DNA reads TGCAGTGCCCTGGGACAGGGTTGGGATCAGCCCCAGCATTTT.

This clonotype was counted at least ten times. The J gene is TRBJ2-3, the V gene TRBV29-1, with 7 nucleotides matching TRBD1. The CDR3 covers 12 residues. The germline V gene has CDR1 SQVTM and CDR2 ANQGSEA. The trim removed 7 bases at V and 1 base at J, leaving 2 bases unmatched. The CDR3 here is CSADRGTDTQYF. DNA for the CDR3: TGCAGCGCAGACAGGGGCACAGATACGCAGTATTTT.

The table lists this clonotype with many counts. The V gene is TRBV3-1, the J gene TRBJ2-7; TRBD1 agrees at 10 bases. The V gene's germline CDR1 is LGHDT and CDR2 YNNKEL (reference sequence). J gave up 1 base and V 4 bases, and 7 bases lay outside the gene matches. The CDR3 has 16 residues. CDR3: CASSPSDRGPSYEQYF. Here the CDR3 DNA reads TGTGCCAGCAGCCCAAGCGACAGGGGGCCGTCCTACGAGCAGTACTTC.

In this sample, this clonotype turned up many times. This rearrangement joins TRBV18 to TRBJ2-1; TRBD2 matches 12 bases. Per germline, CDR1 KGHSH and CDR2 LQKENI. J gave up 6 bases and V 1 base, and 10 bases lay outside the gene matches. There are 18 residues in the CDR3. The CDR3 DNA sequence: TGTGCCAGCTCACCACTCTCTAGCGGGAGGGCCCAGGGCAATGAGCAGTTCTTC. Residues: CASSPLSSGRAQGNEQFF.

This clonotype showed up just a few times. The V and J genes are TRBV2 and TRBJ2-7; 15 nucleotides match TRBD2. CDR1 and CDR2 from the germline V gene are SNHLY and FYNNEI. The CDR3 is 15 residues long. V lost 7 bases and J lost 6; bases outside the gene matches: 7. For the CDR3, the DNA is TGTGCCAGCACGGGACTAGCGGGAGGTCCCTCCGAGCAGTACTTC. This sequence encodes CASTGLAGGPSEQYF.

This clonotype has a count of ten or more. The genes are TRBV18 and TRBJ2-7; 12 nucleotides match TRBD1. The germline V gene encodes CDR1 KGHSH and CDR2 LQKENI. This CDR3 is built from 14 residues. J gave up 5 bases and V 3 bases, and 2 bases lay outside the gene matches. The CDR3 region has the DNA TGTGCCAGCTCACCGGGACAGGGGGCCCACGAGCAGTACTTC. Amino acid sequence: CASSPGQGAHEQYF.

A few counts support this clonotype. The gene calls are TRBV20-1 and TRBJ2-7; D tentatively reads TRBD1 or TRBD2 (6 bases each). The germline CDR1 and CDR2 sequences are DFQATT and SNEGSKA (reference sequence). V was pared by 2 bases and J by 4 bases, with 21 bases between. The length of the CDR3 is 16 residues. The CDR3: CSARSPRRRGGYEQYF. DNA of the CDR3: TGCAGTGCTAGATCCCCAAGGAGGAGAGGGGGGTACGAGCAGTACTTC.

To note about this clonotype: A clone one base away is much larger, so this may be a read error. The rearrangement joins TRBV7-9 to TRBJ1-1; 7 bases line up with TRBD1. CDR1 is SEHNR and CDR2 is FQNEAQ in the germline V gene (reference sequence). J gave up 3 bases and V 6 bases, and 7 bases lay outside the gene matches. The CDR3 is 14 amino acids. The CDR3 protein is CASRHDREDTEAFF. In DNA, the CDR3 is TGTGCCAGCAGACACGACAGGGAGGACACTGAAGCTTTCTTT.

This clonotype was picked up many times. The CDR3, as DNA: TGTGCCAGCAGCCATTACAGGTTAGGATCGGAGACCCAGTACTTC. Encoded protein: CASSHYRLGSETQYF. The V and J genes are TRBV3-1 and TRBJ2-5; possible D gene TRBD1, 5 bases. The CDR3 has 15 residues. The germline CDR1 and CDR2 sequences are LGHDT and YNNKEL (reference sequence). V was clipped by 3 bases and J by 5 bases, with 16 bases between them.

This clonotype was detected many times. The chain combines TRBV7-8 with TRBJ2-3; D may be TRBD2 (6 bases). The CDR3 is 13 residues long. Deletions cut 5 bases from V and 4 bases from J, with 10 bases between. In germline, CDR1 is SGHVS, CDR2 FQNEAQ. CDR3 coding DNA: TGTGCCAGCAGCCCGGAGGGGCCAGATACGCAGTATTTT. This codes for CASSPEGPDTQYF.

This clonotype was seen many times. This chain links TRBV7-9 with TRBJ2-3; either TRBD1 or TRBD2 may supply D (5 bases each). Per the germline V gene, CDR1 is SEHNR and CDR2 is FQNEAQ (reference sequence). CDR3 size: 17 residues. Trimming cost V 5 bases and J 1 base, with 19 bases left between them. The CDR3 reads CASSPLGTSYGTDTQYF. In nucleotides, the CDR3 is TGTGCCAGCAGCCCTTTGGGGACGTCGTACGGCACAGATACGCAGTATTTT.

This clonotype turned up a few times. The chain's CDR3 is CASRSQGSNQPQHF. In DNA, the CDR3 is TGTGCCAGCAGGTCGCAGGGAAGCAATCAGCCCCAGCATTTT. The chain couples TRBV5-6 to TRBJ1-5, with D tentatively TRBD1 (5 bases). Germline CDR1 SGHDT, CDR2 YYEEEE. V lost 5 bases and J lost 1, with 10 bases in between. The CDR3 sequence is 14 residues long. The full variable domain, completed using reference TRBV5-6 and TRBJ1-5, is DAGVTQSPTHLIKTRGQQVTLRCSPKSGHDTVSWYQQALGQGPQFIFQYYEEEERQRGNFPDRFSGHQFPNYSSELNVNALLLGDSALYLCASRSQGSNQPQHFGDGTRLSIL.

The sample holds many counts of this clonotype. The V and J genes are TRBV11-1 and TRBJ2-1; D is undetermined. The CDR3 length is 11 residues. V was shortened by 5 bases and J by 9 bases, with 8 bases between the two germline ends. Germline CDR1 is SGHAT and CDR2 is FQDESV (reference sequence). CDR3 nucleotide sequence: TGTGCCAGCAGCCACTGGGCTGAGCAGTTCTTC. It specifies CASSHWAEQFF.

This clonotype was seen repeatedly, ten times or more. The chain couples TRBV11-2 to TRBJ2-7; TRBD1 matches 9 bases. V dropped 6 bases and J dropped 3; count of bases not matched to a gene: 12. The CDR3 loop spans 16 amino acids. CDR1 and CDR2 from the germline V gene are SGHAT and FQNNGV. In nucleotides, the CDR3 is TGTGCCAGCAGACCCAGACCGGGACAGGGCGTCTACGAGCAGTACTTC. It yields the protein CASRPRPGQGVYEQYF.

This clonotype was seen at least ten times. The rearrangement joins TRBV5-1 to TRBJ2-7; 11 bases are shared with TRBD1. This CDR3 spans 15 amino acids. The V gene's germline CDR1 is SGHRS and CDR2 YFSETQ. V lost 4 bases to trimming and J lost 3 bases; unmatched junction nucleotides: 6. The CDR3 DNA reads as TGCGCCAGCAGCCCGGACAGGGGGCTGTTCTACGAGCAGTACTTC. This gives the protein CASSPDRGLFYEQYF.

This clonotype appeared many times. CDR3 region: CASSPISTANTQYF. The CDR3 bases are TGTGCCAGCAGCCCTATATCGACAGCTAATACGCAGTATTTT. This chain joins TRBV11-1 and TRBJ2-3, with TRBD1 as a possible D gene (5 bases). The V end lost 5 bases, the J end lost 7 bases, and 16 bases lay between the germline ends. The CDR3 extends over 14 amino acids. The germline gives CDR1 SGHAT, CDR2 FQDESV (reference sequence).

This clonotype has a count of ten or more. This sequence joins TRBV7-2 and TRBJ1-2; D perhaps matches TRBD1 (6 bases). Germline-derived CDR1 and CDR2 are SGHTA and FQGNSA. V lost 2 bases to trimming and J lost 6 bases, with 16 bases between them. The CDR3 consists of 15 residues. CDR3 sequence: CASSLIGGQGHGYTF. The CDR3 DNA reads as TGTGCCAGCAGCTTAATCGGGGGGCAGGGCCATGGCTACACCTTC.